Each of the 16 T cell receptor beta chains below was sequenced from the same sample in a study of PD-L1 blockade in urothelial cancer. Produced via immunoSEQ multiplex PCR; TCRdb's table is partial and in-frame only. The data hold 65,000 to 80,000 clones, with approximately 80% observed a single time. This material consisted of PBMCs, taken around atezolizumab (anti-PD-L1) treatment. These receptors all stem from a man between 65 and 85 years old with urothelial cancer.

J is TRBJ1-2 and V is TRBV19; D may be TRBD1 (5 bases). The CDR3 length is 16 residues. V was clipped by 7 bases and J by 5 bases, with 23 bases between them. The germline V gene has CDR1 LNHDA and CDR2 SQIVND (reference sequence). The CDR3 loop is CASTSSLGTSLYGYTF. The CDR3 DNA is TGTGCCAGTACCTCAAGTCTTGGGACTTCCCTTTATGGCTACACCTTC.

This sequence joins TRBV21-1 and TRBJ1-1; TRBD1, as called in the table, went unchecked against the DNA. TRBV21-1 represents a pseudogene. The CDR3 is 20 residues long. The DNA of the CDR3 is TGTGCCAGCAGCAAAAATAAGGGACAGGGGGCGGTATTGGTGAACACTGAAGCTTTCTTT. Its protein product is CASSKNKGQGAVLVNTEAFF.

A word on this clone: Distinct nucleotide sequences in the sample also encode this CDR3. The rearrangement links TRBV5-1 to TRBJ1-2; 7 nucleotides match TRBD1. The V and J ends lost 4 bases and 4 bases, in that order; junction bases with no gene match: 7. The CDR3 is made up of 14 amino acids. Per germline, CDR1 SGHRS and CDR2 YFSETQ. In DNA, the CDR3 is TGCGCCAGCAGCCCCGGGACAGCTAGCTATGGCTACACCTTC. It is translated as CASSPGTASYGYTF.

This chain connects TRBV5-1 to TRBJ2-1; TRBD2 aligns across 10 bases. Unmatched junction bases numbered 8, after V lost 4 bases and J lost 7 bases. Germline lookup yields CDR1 SGHRS and CDR2 YFSETQ. This CDR3 is built from 15 residues. The CDR3 DNA follows: TGCGCCAGCAGCCCTGGGACTAGCGTTCTTAATGAGCAGTTCTTC. Translated: CASSPGTSVLNEQFF.

The V and J genes are TRBV9 and TRBJ2-1; perhaps TRBD2 as D (5 bases). V lost 1 base and J 0 bases, leaving 8 bases between the germline ends. CDR3 length: 15 amino acids. Germline V gene sequence: CDR1 SGDLS, CDR2 YYNGEE. CDR3 region: CASSVYGNSYNEQFF. CDR3 coding DNA: TGTGCCAGCAGCGTATACGGGAACTCCTACAATGAGCAGTTCTTC.

The V gene is TRBV19, the J gene TRBJ1-2, with a tentative D call TRBD1 (6 bases). Per the germline V gene, CDR1 is LNHDA and CDR2 is SQIVND (reference sequence). The germline V and J ends were trimmed by 5 bases and 4 bases, with 38 bases remaining between them. The CDR3 spans 22 residues. CDR3 sequence: CASSVPGHVELSSRRSFYGYTF. CDR3 DNA sequence: TGTGCCAGTAGTGTACCGGGACACGTAGAACTCTCTAGTCGGCGTAGTTTCTATGGCTACACCTTC. The full variable domain, in which reference TRBV19 and TRBJ1-2 provide the parts outside the CDR3, is DGGITQSPKYLFRKEGQNVTLSCEQNLNHDAMYWYRQDPGQGLRLIYYSQIVNDFQKGDIAEGYSVSREKKESFPLTVTSAQKNPTAFYLCASSVPGHVELSSRRSFYGYTFGSGTRLTVV.

The rearrangement uses TRBV2 and TRBJ1-2, with D unresolved. From germline, CDR1 is SNHLY and CDR2 FYNNEI. This CDR3 is 14 amino acids long. The ends were cut back, 6 bases at V and 4 bases at J, with 15 bases in the middle. The CDR3 DNA is TGTGCCAGCAGCGGCCCCGAGGAGCGCTATGGCTACACCTTC. It translates to CASSGPEERYGYTF.

V is TRBV28 and J is TRBJ2-7; tentative D call: TRBD2 (6 bases). V lost 3 bases and J 1 base, leaving 10 bases between the germline ends. This CDR3 is built from 14 residues. CDR1 and CDR2 (germline): MDHEN, SYDVKM. For the CDR3, the DNA is TGTGCCAGCAGTTTCCTAGCGACATCCTACGAGCAGTACTTC. Its translation is CASSFLATSYEQYF.

This clone has only one observation. The rearrangement links TRBV5-6 to TRBJ2-1; 7 bases match TRBD1. Germline V gene data show CDR1 as SGHDT and CDR2 as YYEEEE. The CDR3 extends over 18 amino acids. V dropped 6 bases and J dropped 2; count of bases not matched to a gene: 17. The DNA for the CDR3 is TGTGCCAGCATCTATGGAGGTTCCGACAGGGTACCCTACAATGAGCAGTTCTTC. This encodes CASIYGGSDRVPYNEQFF.

The chain links TRBV5-8 to TRBJ1-2; TRBD1 matches 7 bases. V lost 4 bases and J lost 7; bases outside the gene matches: 10. CDR1 is SGHTS, CDR2 YDEGEE, per germline. This CDR3 has 14 residues. CDR3: CASSLLQGISGYTF. The CDR3, as DNA: TGTGCCAGCAGCCTGCTACAGGGGATTTCTGGCTACACCTTC.

V is TRBV29-1 and J is TRBJ1-1; D remains unclear. The CDR3 loop spans 13 amino acids. Germline CDR1 reads SQVTM; CDR2 reads ANQGSEA. Trimming took off 3 bases at V and 8 bases at J, with 16 bases between the two ends. For the CDR3, the DNA is TGCAGCGTTGAGACTTTATCGGTCACAGAAGCTTTCTTT. It specifies CSVETLSVTEAFF.

The chain employs TRBV15 and TRBJ2-1; a possible D gene is TRBD2 (5 bases). Germline lookup yields CDR1 LNHNV and CDR2 YYDKDF (reference sequence). Trimming shortened V by 0 bases and J by 10 bases, and 16 bases separated the two germline ends. The CDR3 totals 15 residues. The chain's CDR3 is CATSRDKWEWAEQFF. CDR3 coding DNA: TGTGCCACCAGCAGAGATAAGTGGGAGTGGGCCGAGCAGTTCTTC.

V is TRBV18 and J is TRBJ2-1; no clear D gene. Germline V CDR1 and CDR2: KGHSH, LQKENI. The CDR3 spans 16 residues. The ends were cut back, 1 base at V and 2 bases at J, with 12 bases in the middle. The chain's CDR3 is CASSPLQAATYNEQFF. CDR3 in DNA: TGTGCCAGCTCACCACTCCAAGCCGCGACCTACAATGAGCAGTTCTTC.

This clone was counted a few times. The chain has TRBV2 and TRBJ2-7, with a tentative D call TRBD1 (6 bases). Germline V gives CDR1 SNHLY, CDR2 FYNNEI. The CDR3 covers 16 residues. Trimming left V 3 bases short and J 0 bases short, with 15 bases between. CDR3 nucleotide sequence: TGTGCCAGCAGTGATATAGTCGACAGGAGCTCCTACGAGCAGTACTTC. It specifies CASSDIVDRSSYEQYF.

The rearrangement uses TRBV10-2 and TRBJ2-3, with TRBD2 matching 14 bases. Germline V gene sequence: CDR1 WSHSY, CDR2 SAAADI. The V gene end was trimmed by 6 bases and the J gene end by 4 bases; junction bases not matched to a gene: 9. This CDR3 comprises 17 residues. Written as DNA, the CDR3 is TGCGCCAGCAGAGGGACCGGGACTAGCGGGAGAGCAGATACGCAGTATTTT. This codes for CASRGTGTSGRADTQYF.

The chain couples TRBV5-1 to TRBJ2-1, with D possibly matching TRBD1 (5 bases). The length of the CDR3 is 17 residues. Looked up from germline, CDR1 is SGHRS and CDR2 is YFSETQ. V was clipped by 1 base and J by 0 bases, with 14 bases between them. CDR3 region: CASSLIAQGFSYNEQFF. In DNA, the CDR3 is TGCGCCAGCAGCTTGATCGCCCAGGGTTTCTCCTACAATGAGCAGTTCTTC.